This T cell receptor (beta chain) is drawn from a study of cytomegalovirus exposure and HLA in healthy donors. V was cut by 4 bases and J by 5 bases, with 12 bases left in between. Germline CDR1 SGHRS, CDR2 YFSETQ. There are 14 residues in the CDR3. This PCR relied on a set of 60 Vbeta primers and 13 Jbeta primers. TCRdb keeps only in-frame clones here, not all; method: immunoSEQ multiplex PCR. The data contain hundreds of thousands of clones, 72% of them singletons. This clone was seen a handful of times. The source of this sequence is a female donor in good health and CMV-seronegative. This sequence joins TRBV5-1 and TRBJ2-2; the D is unclear. Sequencing input: PBMCs. As DNA, the CDR3 is TGCGCCAGCAGCCCTACCAGGCAAACCGGGGAGCTGTTTTTT. This codes for CASSPTRQTGELFF.